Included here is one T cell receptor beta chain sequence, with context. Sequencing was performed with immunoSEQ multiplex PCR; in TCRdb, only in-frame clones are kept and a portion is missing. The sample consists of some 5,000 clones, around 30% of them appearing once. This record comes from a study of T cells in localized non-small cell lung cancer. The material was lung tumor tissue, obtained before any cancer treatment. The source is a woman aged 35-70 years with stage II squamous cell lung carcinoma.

In DNA, the CDR3 is TGTGCCAGTAGTATGGGACCCGGGACAGGGGGCCTAAAGACCCAGTACTTC. Its protein product is CASSMGPGTGGLKTQYF. This rearrangement joins TRBV19 to TRBJ2-5, with TRBD1 matching 12 bases. Germline CDR1 LNHDA, CDR2 SQIVND (reference sequence). The CDR3 has 17 residues. The V segment lost 3 bases and the J segment 6 bases; nucleotides outside the gene matches: 11.